This TCR beta chain originates from a study of T-cell memory formation after mild COVID-19. Study details: Clustering of TCRs was largely donor specific.

TCRdb re-derived calls from the 5' RACE reads in MiXCR, one entry per CDR3 protein. The sample yields about 100,000 distinct CDR3 sequences, 11% seen once. Input material: PBMCs or a T cell subset sorted from them (not recorded which). This receptor was taken from a man younger than 30 who had mild COVID-19 (a few samples of this study predate the infection). Cell type and time point are not known.

The CDR3 protein is CSARDIAGGPNTGELFF. DNA for the CDR3: TGCAGTGCTAGAGATATAGCGGGGGGCCCGAACACCGGGGAGCTGTTTTTT. The chain is built from TRBV20-1 and TRBJ2-2, with 10 bases aligning to TRBD2. V was pared by 0 bases and J by 0 bases, with 4 bases of the junction left unmatched. There are 17 residues in the CDR3. Germline-derived CDR1 and CDR2 are DFQATT and SNEGSKA (reference sequence).